The sample holds a few counts of the clone carrying this T cell receptor beta chain. Its matching antigen is unknown. This entry is derived from a study of T cell repertoires in cytomegalovirus infection. Across the whole study: Used in the study were CMV epitopes, some recently identified and HLA-C-restricted, others well-studied and HLA-B-restricted.

TCRdb re-called the reads with MiXCR, one entry per CDR3 protein. The repertoire holds 110,000 to 150,000 distinct CDR3 sequences, with approximately 30% as singletons. Germline CDR1 reads SGHTA; CDR2 reads FQGNSA. The CDR3 has 16 amino acids. The V segment lost 5 bases and the J segment 4 bases; nucleotides outside the gene matches: 8. V gene TRBV7-2 combines with J gene TRBJ2-1; 10 bases map to TRBD2. This TCR was recovered from a human donor in good health (CMV status not recorded). Some clones in this sample may be carry-over from other donors' samples. Sequenced here: CD8+ T cells from cultured PBMCs, sampled from culture after CMV antigen stimulation. The CDR3, as DNA: TGTGCCAGCAGCGACTGGGGACTAGCGAATTACAATGAGCAGTTCTTC. Its protein is CASSDWGLANYNEQFF. The variable domain in full, completed from reference TRBV7-2 and TRBJ2-1, reads GAGVSQSPSNKVTEKGKDVELRCDPISGHTALYWYRQSLGQGLEFLIYFQGNSAPDKSGLPSDRFSAERTGGSVSTLTIQRTQQEDSAVYLCASSDWGLANYNEQFFGPGTRLTVL.